Listed below are T cell receptor beta chains from one sample, sequenced in a study of OX40 agonist ivuxolimab in advanced cancers. The data were produced by immunoSEQ multiplex PCR, yet TCRdb's version contains in-frame clones alone and is incomplete. Of some 27,000 clones in the sample, about 77% were seen once. The sample in question was CD4+ or CD8+ T cells sorted from blood, obtained in a trial of the OX40 agonist ivuxolimab. These receptors came from an adult with an advanced solid tumor such as melanoma, head and neck, liver or kidney cancer. The CDR3 runs from the conserved cysteine through the conserved F or W. The D gene is left open where the match is weak. Clone size is given for some rows only: seen once, a few or many times, or a class if the clone is expanded.

v_call	cdr3_length	d_call	j_call	clone_size	cdr3_aa	cdr3_nt
TRBV7-9	15	TRBD1	TRBJ1-2	NA	CASSLAGQGDYGYTF	TGTGCCAGCAGCTTAGCAGGACAGGGAGACTATGGCTACACCTTC
TRBV9	16	NA	TRBJ2-3	once	CASSPGAWGVTDTQYF	TGTGCCAGCAGCCCCGGTGCATGGGGGGTCACAGATACGCAGTATTTT
TRBV7-7	15	TRBD1	TRBJ2-7	NA	CASSLGPTGAGEQYF	TGTGCTAGCAGCTTAGGACCCACAGGGGCAGGGGAGCAGTACTTC
TRBV27	15	NA	TRBJ1-6	NA	CASTQGDPYNSPLHF	TGTGCCAGCACCCAGGGAGATCCCTATAATTCACCCCTCCACTTT
TRBV6-5	15	NA	TRBJ2-3	NA	CASMIGDLYTDTQYF	TGTGCCAGCATGATCGGGGACCTCTACACAGATACGCAGTATTTT
TRBV7-5	14	NA	TRBJ1-2	NA	CAFPREHTHYGYTF	TGTGCCTTCCCCCGAGAGCATACACACTATGGCTACACCTTC
TRBV7-9	13	NA	TRBJ2-7	NA	CASSTPTVREQYF	TGTGCCAGCAGCACCCCGACCGTCCGGGAGCAGTACTTC
TRBV27	14	NA	TRBJ2-7	once	CASSSLDASYEQYF	TGTGCCAGCAGTTCTCTTGACGCCTCCTACGAGCAGTACTTC
TRBV11-2	15	TRBD2	TRBJ2-7	NA	CASSLSTSGGGEQYF	TGTGCCAGCAGCTTATCCACTAGCGGGGGTGGCGAGCAGTACTTC
TRBV6-5	14	NA	TRBJ2-7	NA	CASSYSRLGYEQYF	TGTGCCAGCAGTTACTCGAGACTGGGCTACGAGCAGTACTTC
TRBV6-5	13	NA	TRBJ1-2	few	CASRRTPLVGYTF	TGTGCCAGCAGAAGGACACCCCTGGTGGGCTACACCTTC
TRBV7-8	12	NA	TRBJ1-5	NA	CASSPYSQPQHF	TGTGCCAGCAGCCCGTATAGTCAGCCCCAGCATTTT
TRBV9	18	TRBD2	TRBJ2-5	NA	CASSSLGTSGGSQETQYF	TGTGCCAGCAGCTCCCTGGGGACTAGCGGGGGAAGCCAAGAGACCCAGTACTTC
TRBV7-2	16	NA	TRBJ1-2	NA	CASSLVPLGQPLGYTF	TGTGCCAGCAGCTTAGTTCCCCTCGGACAGCCACTGGGCTACACCTTC
TRBV12-2	14	NA	TRBJ2-7	NA	CASRKDCSSYEQYF	TGTGCAAGTCGCAAGGACTGTAGCTCCTACGAGCAGTACTTC
TRBV7-9	14	NA	TRBJ2-2	NA	CASNGRGDTGELFF	TGTGCCAGCAACGGCAGAGGGGACACCGGGGAGCTGTTTTTT
TRBV19	13	TRBD1	TRBJ1-2	medium-sized	CASSYRGRPGYTF	TGTGCCAGTAGCTACAGGGGGCGGCCCGGCTACACCTTC
TRBV13	14	NA	TRBJ2-7	NA	CASSQRGTNGEQYF	TGTGCCAGCAGCCAAAGGGGGACCAACGGCGAGCAGTACTTC
TRBV2	14	NA	TRBJ1-1	NA	CASMPTVPSLGAFF	TGTGCCAGCATGCCCACCGTGCCTTCCCTGGGAGCTTTCTTT
TRBV19	15	TRBD2	TRBJ2-3	NA	CASSLERERTDTQYF	TGTGCCAGTAGTCTCGAGCGGGAACGCACAGATACGCAGTATTTT
TRBV30	14	TRBD1	TRBJ2-5	NA	CAWSPGQGQETQYF	TGTGCCTGGAGCCCCGGACAGGGCCAAGAGACCCAGTACTTC
TRBV7-9	17	NA	TRBJ1-4	NA	CASSLASSGGYNEKLFF	TGTGCCAGCAGCTTAGCGTCTTCCGGGGGCTACAATGAAAAACTGTTTTTT
TRBV6-5	13	TRBD1	TRBJ2-3	NA	CASSGTGTDTQYF	TGTGCCAGCAGTGGGACAGGAACAGATACGCAGTATTTT
TRBV6-1	13	TRBD1	TRBJ2-7	NA	CAGGTGFSYEQYF	TGTGCCGGGGGGACAGGGTTCTCCTACGAGCAGTACTTC
TRBV27	13	NA	TRBJ1-2	NA	CASSLDDAYGYTF	TGTGCCAGCAGTTTAGACGACGCCTATGGCTACACCTTC
TRBV30	17	NA	TRBJ2-1	NA	CAWSFREGAVAYNEQFF	TGTGCCTGGAGTTTTAGGGAGGGGGCGGTTGCATACAATGAGCAGTTCTTC
TRBV7-2	16	NA	TRBJ1-4	NA	CASSFRGGRTNEKLFF	TGTGCCAGCAGCTTTAGAGGGGGGCGGACTAATGAAAAACTGTTTTTT